The 12 T cell receptor beta chains below were found in one sample sequenced in a study of Graves' ophthalmopathy and Graves' hyperthyroidism. Scientists amplified the TCR beta CDR3 regions from RNA transcripts. Second-round multiplex PCR followed a first-round RT-PCR using HTBI primers. TCRdb re-called the multiplex PCR reads with MiXCR, one entry per CDR3 protein. Seen here are over a million distinct CDR3 sequences, about 40% observed once, and the top ten hold approximately 12%. The sequencing sample was made of peripheral blood or thyroid tissue (not recorded which). The receptors come from an adult man with Graves' hyperthyroidism.

This clonotype was observed a handful of times. The rearrangement links TRBV20-1 to TRBJ1-2; a possible D gene is TRBD1 (5 bases). The germline V and J ends were trimmed by 2 bases and 0 bases, with 19 bases remaining between them. CDR3 length: 17 amino acids. Germline V gene data show CDR1 as DFQATT and CDR2 as SNEGSKA (reference sequence). CDR3 sequence: CSARLFITGKANYGYTF. The DNA of the CDR3 is TGCAGTGCTAGACTTTTTATTACAGGCAAAGCTAACTATGGCTACACCTTC.

The V and J genes are TRBV4-1 and TRBJ1-5; 7 bases line up with TRBD1. With 5 bases clipped from V and 5 bases from J, the junction kept 6 bases outside the gene matches. CDR3 length: 14 amino acids. CDR1 is MGHRA and CDR2 is YSYEKL in the germline V gene. CDR3 protein: CASSSLQGYQPQHF. In DNA, the CDR3 is TGCGCCAGCAGCAGCTTACAGGGGTATCAGCCCCAGCATTTT.

Turning to this clonotype: Likely a read error: the CDR3 ends without its conserved phenylalanine or tryptophan. The limits of the CDR3 on the DNA are not certain, so only TCRdb's listed CDR3 is given. The rearrangement joins TRBV29-1 to TRBJ1-1; whether TRBD1, the table's D call, matches the DNA was not checked. The CDR3 numbers 8 amino acids, ends counted. The germline V gene encodes CDR1 SQVTM and CDR2 ANQGSEA. The CDR3 loop is CSVVGTEL.

The J gene is TRBJ1-3, the V gene TRBV29-1; no definite D call. Germline CDR1 and CDR2: SQVTM and ANQGSEA. This CDR3 spans 13 amino acids. V gave up 6 bases and J gave up 0 bases, with 9 bases separating them. The CDR3 spells CSVMGSSGNTIYF. CDR3 bases: TGCAGCGTAATGGGGAGCTCTGGAAACACCATATATTTT.

V usage is TRBV25-1 and J usage is TRBJ1-1, with D perhaps matching TRBD1 (6 bases). This CDR3 contains 15 residues. Germline lookup yields CDR1 MGHDK and CDR2 SYGVNS. The V and J ends lost 5 bases and 0 bases respectively, with 13 bases between them. The CDR3 DNA sequence: TGTGCCAGCAGTTTATCAGGGGTCATGAACACTGAAGCTTTCTTT. As protein: CASSLSGVMNTEAFF.

This clonotype was recorded at least ten times. The chain couples TRBV14 to TRBJ1-1, with D possibly matching TRBD1 (5 bases). Germline CDR1 SGHDN, CDR2 FVKESK. This CDR3 contains 15 residues. The V end was cut by 1 base, the J end by 1 base, with 10 bases between. The CDR3 here is CASSQVPGQNTEAFF. CDR3 DNA sequence: TGTGCCAGCAGCCAAGTCCCAGGGCAGAACACTGAAGCTTTCTTT.

In its sample, this clonotype was seen a few times. The V and J genes are TRBV6-1 and TRBJ1-2, with D unresolved. The germline gives CDR1 MNHNS, CDR2 SASEGT. Between the trimmed V and J ends, which lost 0 bases and 6 bases, there was a span of 17 bases. This CDR3 is built from 16 residues. The CDR3, as DNA: TGTGCCAGCAGTGAAGCGGTCGGTAGGGTTCGGGATGGCTACACCTTC. Translated, it gives CASSEAVGRVRDGYTF.

The chain recombines TRBV20-1 with TRBJ2-7; TRBD1 aligns across 9 bases. V shed 5 bases and J 4 bases; nucleotides not matched to a gene: 12. The CDR3 length is 15 residues. Germline CDR1 is DFQATT and CDR2 is SNEGSKA (reference sequence). The CDR3: CSAPPIRGQGYEQYF. CDR3 coding DNA: TGCAGTGCTCCCCCAATCCGAGGACAGGGGTACGAGCAGTACTTC.

The chain is built from TRBV7-9 and TRBJ1-1; possible D gene TRBD1, 6 bases. The CDR3 consists of 13 residues. Germline CDR1 and CDR2: SEHNR and FQNEAQ (reference sequence). Trimming took 6 bases from V and 6 from J, leaving 14 bases between them. The CDR3 sequence is CASSYRRGAEAFF. Here the CDR3 DNA reads TGTGCCAGCAGTTACCGCAGGGGCGCTGAAGCTTTCTTT.

This clonotype appeared many times. The chain links TRBV29-1 to TRBJ1-2; a possible D gene is TRBD1 (5 bases). V was shortened by 4 bases and J by 9 bases, with 18 bases between the two germline ends. The germline CDR1 and CDR2 sequences are SQVTM and ANQGSEA. The CDR3 totals 13 residues. CDR3 DNA sequence: TGCAGCGTTGTCCTCACAGGCTTTGGACGCTACACCTTC. Translated: CSVVLTGFGRYTF.

This chain joins TRBV6-6 and TRBJ2-7; no clear D gene. V was cut by 4 bases and J by 3 bases, with 16 bases left in between. The CDR3 is 15 amino acids. The germline V gene encodes CDR1 MNHNY and CDR2 SVGAGI (reference sequence). This CDR3 reads CASSLSIVGSYEQYF. In nucleotides, the CDR3 is TGTGCCAGCAGTTTAAGCATAGTTGGCAGCTACGAGCAGTACTTC.

J is TRBJ1-2 and V is TRBV10-3; no firm D call. Germline V gene data show CDR1 as ENHRY and CDR2 as SYGVKD. The length of the CDR3 is 19 residues. The CDR3 reads CVAIVSSARRHPANYGYTF. CDR3 DNA sequence: TGTGTAGCCATAGTTAGCAGTGCTAGACGACATCCTGCTAACTATGGCTACACCTTC.